This TCR beta chain was documented in a study of blood T cell repertoires in COVID-19. Looking at the study overall: Researchers got acute and convalescent COVID-19 samples from the United States, Italy and Spain. PBMCs, B-cell-depleted T cells, or T cells were the source of the cDNA or gDNA that made up the material.

Original processing notes: Counts of nucleated cells, estimated from reference gene primer amplification, were obtained. Some clones are missing from TCRdb's copy, which holds only in-frame ones; the method was immunoSEQ multiplex PCR. V and J calls and clone size come straight from that table; D and trimming were deduced from the DNA. This repertoire shows roughly 95,000 clones, approximately 80% found once; its top ten account for around 4.4%. CDR1 is SGHDN, CDR2 FVKESK, per germline. The CDR3 extends over 15 amino acids. J was trimmed by 5 bases and V by 3 bases; bases with no gene match: 7. The chain joins TRBV14 to TRBJ1-1; 9 bases match TRBD1. Specimen: peripheral blood. This receptor was obtained from a man between 60 and 70 years old with acute or convalescent COVID-19. The CDR3 bases are TGTGCCAGCAGCCAGACAGGGGGAGGAGGTACTGAAGCTTTCTTT. Translating it yields CASSQTGGGGTEAFF.